The T cell receptor beta chain described here comes from a study of T cells in Graves' hyperthyroidism and ophthalmopathy. Notes on the study in general: From stable hyperthyroidism, ophthalmopathy was separated by a 13 V-J model.

This CDR3 comprises 18 residues. Germline loops: CDR1 LGHNT, CDR2 FRNRAP. V was pared by 0 bases and J by 6 bases, with 13 bases of the junction left unmatched. This clonotype was counted at least ten times. The antigen remains undetermined. Fresh 10 ml peripheral blood yielded PBMCs. The investigators amplified TCR beta CDR3 regions from RNA transcripts. HTBI primers drove first-round RT-PCR of the TCR CDR3. Via MiXCR, TCRdb re-called the multiplex PCR reads, giving one row per CDR3 protein. The sample lists hundreds of thousands of distinct CDR3 sequences, about 15% occurring once. The receptor was derived from a woman aged 45-59 years with Graves' ophthalmopathy. The J gene is TRBJ1-5, the V gene TRBV12-5; 8 positions match TRBD1. Sequenced material: blood. For the CDR3, the DNA is TGTGCTAGTGGTTTGGTACTGTTCGGACAGGGAAGGGCTCAGCCCCAGCATTTT. This translates into CASGLVLFGQGRAQPQHF.